Shown below are 13 T cell receptor beta chains from a single sample sequenced in a study of post-analysis software for immune sequencing data. Study-wide points: Elevated frequency relative to controls characterized four or five TRBV segments in patients, TRBV5-6, TRBV5-1 and TRBV20-1 among them.

Their recognized antigens are unknown. Unique-molecular-identifier-tagged TCR beta cDNA libraries were used. TCRdb reprocessed the PCR reads with MiXCR, giving one entry per CDR3 protein. The data contain about 760,000 distinct CDR3 sequences, roughly 30% of them singletons. The sample consisted of blood. Every receptor here comes from a girl aged 5-17 years with multiple sclerosis.

The genes are TRBV15 and TRBJ2-3; no clear D gene. There are 15 residues in the CDR3. Germline CDR1 is LNHNV and CDR2 is YYDKDF (reference sequence). The ends were cut back, 0 bases at V and 9 bases at J, with 16 bases in the middle. The CDR3 coding sequence is TGTGCCACCAGCAGAGATTACGCCCACAGCAACACGCAGTATTTT. It is translated as CATSRDYAHSNTQYF.

V usage is TRBV6-1 and J usage is TRBJ2-1; 7 nucleotides match TRBD1. CDR1 is MNHNS, CDR2 SASEGT, per germline. CDR3 size: 14 residues. V was clipped by 8 bases and J by 8 bases; unmatched bases: 12. CDR3 in DNA: TGTGCCAGCCATAGAGGGGGCGCAGGTTATGAGCAGTTCTTC. Its translation is CASHRGGAGYEQFF.

The chain joins TRBV25-1 to TRBJ2-5; D may be TRBD2 (6 bases). TRBJ2-7 matches the DNA end more closely, so the J call is doubtful. The CDR3 loop spans 15 amino acids. The germline CDR1 and CDR2 sequences are MGHDK and SYGVNS. The CDR3 reads CASSINGGFAYEQYF. CDR3 DNA sequence: TGTGCCAGCAGTATCAACGGGGGTTTTGCCTACGAGCAGTACTTC.

This clonotype was seen a handful of times. The chain couples TRBV7-9 to TRBJ2-5; TRBD2 matches 7 bases. Germline loops: CDR1 SEHNR, CDR2 FQNEAQ (reference sequence). V shed 2 bases, J shed 4 bases, and the junction held 1 base outside the gene matches. CDR3 length: 13 residues. Here the CDR3 DNA reads TGTGCCAGCAGCTTAAGCGGGGCAGAGACCCAGTACTTC. Translation: CASSLSGAETQYF.

This clonotype was seen a few times. The chain is built from TRBV7-2 and TRBJ1-5, with D possibly matching TRBD1 (6 bases). The V end lost 8 bases, the J end lost 3 bases, and 14 bases lay between the germline ends. CDR1 and CDR2 from the germline V gene are SGHTA and FQGNSA. CDR3 length: 14 residues. CDR3 nucleotides: TGTGCCAGCTCGAAGGGGGTTCTCAATCAGCCCCAGCATTTT. It yields the protein CASSKGVLNQPQHF. Filled out from reference TRBV7-2 and TRBJ1-5, the complete variable domain reads GAGVSQSPSNKVTEKGKDVELRCDPISGHTALYWYRQSLGQGLEFLIYFQGNSAPDKSGLPSDRFSAERTGGSVSTLTIQRTQQEDSAVYLCASSKGVLNQPQHFGDGTRLSIL.

This chain connects TRBV5-6 to TRBJ2-1, with 8 bases identical to TRBD2. CDR1 and CDR2 from the germline V gene are SGHDT and YYEEEE. This CDR3 has 15 amino acids. After removal of 3 bases from V and 8 bases from J, the junction contained 10 bases not matched to a gene. The CDR3 DNA is TGTGCCAGCAGCTCAGAAGCGGGAGCCGGCGATGAGCAGTTCTTC. Protein: CASSSEAGAGDEQFF.

V gene TRBV29-1 combines with J gene TRBJ2-1; 9 nucleotides align to TRBD2. Per germline, CDR1 SQVTM and CDR2 ANQGSEA. The CDR3 contains 17 residues. V trimming: 2 bases; J trimming: 2 bases; junction bases outside the gene matches: 10. Written as DNA, the CDR3 is TGCAGCGTTGAATATCGACCTAGCGGGAACGCCTACAATGAGCAGTTCTTC. Translated, it gives CSVEYRPSGNAYNEQFF.

This clonotype was seen a few times. The rearrangement uses TRBV5-1 and TRBJ2-3, with 8 bases matching TRBD1. The CDR3 totals 16 residues. V lost 3 bases, J lost 4 bases, and 10 bases stayed unmatched. Germline CDR1 SGHRS, CDR2 YFSETQ. The CDR3 nucleotides read TGCGCCAGCAGCTCCCAGGGGGCGTCCCAAGCAGATACGCAGTATTTT. Its protein is CASSSQGASQADTQYF.

The V and J genes are TRBV20-1 and TRBJ2-7; TRBD2 aligns across 13 bases. The CDR3 is 15 residues long. Per the germline V gene, CDR1 is DFQATT and CDR2 is SNEGSKA (reference sequence). The ends lost 4 bases at V and 3 bases at J; junction bases unmatched: 6. The CDR3 reads CSATTLAGGLYEQYF. In nucleotides, the CDR3 is TGCAGTGCTACCACACTAGCGGGAGGGCTCTACGAGCAGTACTTC.

A word on this clonotype: A junction end diverges from the germline sequence, so it may reflect a read error. The rearrangement uses TRBV18 and TRBJ1-4, with a weak D call TRBD1 (5 bases). CDR3 size: 15 residues. Germline-derived CDR1 and CDR2 are KGHSH and LQKENI. CDR3: CASSPTGLGVEKRFF. CDR3 DNA sequence: TGTGCCAGCTCACCAACAGGTCTGGGCGTCGAAAAACGGTTTTTT.

Notes on this clonotype: The junction differs from germline at one of its ends, possibly a read error. The J gene is TRBJ2-7, the V gene TRBV7-2; 8 bases agree with TRBD2. The end of the DNA aligns better with TRBJ2-5, so the J call may be wrong. From germline, CDR1 is SGHTA and CDR2 FQGNSA. The CDR3 totals 17 residues. The chain's CDR3 is CASGLGPLSGGQETQYF. The CDR3 nucleotides read TGTGCCAGCGGCTTAGGCCCATTGAGCGGGGGACAAGAGACCCAGTACTTC.

In this sample, this clonotype turned up a few times. This chain uses TRBV12-3 or TRBV12-4 with TRBJ1-2; no definite D call. This CDR3 contains 15 residues. The V gene lost 2 bases and the J gene lost 2 bases, with 12 bases spanning the gap. As DNA, the CDR3 is TGTGCCAGCAGTTTACCGGGTGCGGTAAACTATGGCTACACCTTC. This encodes CASSLPGAVNYGYTF.

This clonotype was observed at least ten times. The rearrangement uses TRBV20-1 and TRBJ2-5, with D tentatively TRBD2 (5 bases). Germline values: CDR1 DFQATT, CDR2 SNEGSKA (reference sequence). V was cut by 5 bases and J by 3 bases, with 19 bases left in between. The CDR3 is 15 residues long. CDR3: CSADLGSTREETQYF. The CDR3 DNA sequence: TGCAGTGCTGACTTAGGAAGTACTAGGGAAGAGACCCAGTACTTC.